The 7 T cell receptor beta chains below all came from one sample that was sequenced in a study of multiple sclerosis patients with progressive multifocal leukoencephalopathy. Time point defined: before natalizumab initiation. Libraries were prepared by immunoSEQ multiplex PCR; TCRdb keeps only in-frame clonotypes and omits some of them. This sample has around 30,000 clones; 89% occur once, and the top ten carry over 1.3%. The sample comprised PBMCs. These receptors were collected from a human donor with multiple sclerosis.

CDR3 nucleotide sequence: TGTGCCAGCAGCCTACCGGGTAGCAATCAGCCCCAGCATTTT. It yields the protein CASSLPGSNQPQHF. The V call is TRBV7-2, the J call TRBJ1-5, with D hard to call. Germline CDR1 SGHTA, CDR2 FQGNSA. The V end was cut by 5 bases, the J end by 0 bases, with 8 bases between. CDR3 length: 14 residues.

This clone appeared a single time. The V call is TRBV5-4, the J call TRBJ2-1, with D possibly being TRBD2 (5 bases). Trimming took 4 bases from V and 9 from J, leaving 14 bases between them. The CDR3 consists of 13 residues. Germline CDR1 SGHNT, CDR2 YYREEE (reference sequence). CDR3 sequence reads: CASSPDWAGEQFF. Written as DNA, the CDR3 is TGTGCCAGCAGCCCGGATTGGGCGGGTGAGCAGTTCTTC.

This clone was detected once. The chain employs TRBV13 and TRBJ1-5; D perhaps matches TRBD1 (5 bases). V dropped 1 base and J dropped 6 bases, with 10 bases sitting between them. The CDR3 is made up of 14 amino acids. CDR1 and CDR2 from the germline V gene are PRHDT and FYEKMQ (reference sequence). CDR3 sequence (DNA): TGTGCCAGCAGCTTAGCGGGGGTACGTCAGCCCCAGCATTTT. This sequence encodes CASSLAGVRQPQHF. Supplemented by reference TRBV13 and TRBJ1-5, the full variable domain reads AAGVIQSPRHLIKEKRETATLKCYPIPRHDTVYWYQQGPGQDPQFLISFYEKMQSDKGSIPDRFSAQQFSDYHSELNMSSLELGDSALYFCASSLAGVRQPQHFGDGTRLSIL.

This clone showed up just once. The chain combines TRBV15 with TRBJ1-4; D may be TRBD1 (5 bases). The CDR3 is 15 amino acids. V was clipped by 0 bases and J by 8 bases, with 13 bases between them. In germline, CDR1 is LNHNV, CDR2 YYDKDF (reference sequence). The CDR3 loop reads CATSRDQGADEKLFF. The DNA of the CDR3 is TGTGCCACCAGCAGAGATCAAGGGGCGGACGAAAAACTGTTTTTT.

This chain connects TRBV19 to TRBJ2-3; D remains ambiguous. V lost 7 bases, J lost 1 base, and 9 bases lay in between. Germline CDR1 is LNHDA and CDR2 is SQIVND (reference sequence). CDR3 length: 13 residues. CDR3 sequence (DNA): TGTGCCAGTATCCGGGCGGGCACAGATACGCAGTATTTT. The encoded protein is CASIRAGTDTQYF.

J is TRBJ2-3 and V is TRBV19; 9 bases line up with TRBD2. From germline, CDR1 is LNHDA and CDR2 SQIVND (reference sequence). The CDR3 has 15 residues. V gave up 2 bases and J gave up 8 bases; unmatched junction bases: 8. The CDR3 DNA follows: TGTGCCAGTAGTATATCAGCGGGAGGCTTGCGTACGCAGTATTTT. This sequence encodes CASSISAGGLRTQYF.

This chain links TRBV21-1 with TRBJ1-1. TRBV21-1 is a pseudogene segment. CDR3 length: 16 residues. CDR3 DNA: TGTGCCAGCAGCAGCGCGGAGGGAAGGCTTAACACTGAAGCTTTCTTT. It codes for CASSSAEGRLNTEAFF.